The rows below give T cell receptor beta chains drawn from one sample of a study of cytomegalovirus exposure and HLA in healthy donors. Measured with immunoSEQ multiplex PCR; TCRdb has only the in-frame clones, and not every one. The profile shows fewer than 120,000 clones, around 85% of them singletons. What was sequenced was PBMCs. The receptors were sampled from a man under 40 in good health and CMV-seropositive. Each CDR3 is given with its conserved first and last residue. Fields, in order: V gene, D gene, clone size, J gene, CDR3 protein, CDR3 DNA. A D gene is named only where the DNA matches it firmly. Size is stated for part of the rows, as once, few or many counts, or as a class when the clone is expanded.

V: TRBV25-1
D: .
size: .
J: TRBJ1-2
CDR3: CASSDRDSKGNGYTF
DNA: TGTGCCAGCAGTGACAGGGACTCAAAGGGGAATGGCTACACCTTC

V: TRBV15
D: TRBD2
size: .
J: TRBJ2-1
CDR3: CATNGEGLVHNEQFF
DNA: TGTGCCACCAACGGGGAAGGACTAGTTCACAATGAGCAGTTCTTC

V: TRBV11-2
D: TRBD1
size: .
J: TRBJ2-7
CDR3: CASKGGTAYEQYF
DNA: TGTGCATCGAAAGGTGGGACAGCCTACGAGCAGTACTTC

V: TRBV2
D: .
size: .
J: TRBJ2-7
CDR3: CASSEKVSPSFIYEQYF
DNA: TGTGCCAGCAGTGAAAAGGTATCGCCTAGCTTTATCTACGAGCAGTACTTC

V: TRBV14
D: .
size: .
J: TRBJ2-5
CDR3: CASSQVRQPGETQYF
DNA: TGTGCCAGCAGCCAAGTCCGGCAGCCCGGGGAGACCCAGTACTTC

V: TRBV7-6
D: .
size: few
J: TRBJ1-1
CDR3: CASSLLTGMSTEAFF
DNA: TGTGCCAGCAGCTTACTGACGGGGATGAGCACTGAAGCTTTCTTT

V: TRBV29-1
D: .
size: .
J: TRBJ2-3
CDR3: CSARESADTQYF
DNA: TGCAGCGCCCGAGAGAGCGCAGATACGCAGTATTTT

V: TRBV29-1
D: .
size: .
J: TRBJ1-2
CDR3: CSVEDALRDGYTF
DNA: TGCAGCGTTGAAGATGCCCTCCGGGATGGCTACACCTTC

V: TRBV25-1
D: .
size: .
J: TRBJ1-4
CDR3: CASSEIGEKLFF
DNA: TGTGCCAGCAGTGAAATCGGTGAAAAACTGTTTTTT

V: TRBV7-2
D: .
size: .
J: TRBJ1-2
CDR3: CASSLAAGDGYTF
DNA: TGTGCCAGCAGCTTAGCCGCAGGGGATGGCTACACCTTC

V: TRBV4-3
D: TRBD1
size: few
J: TRBJ1-1
CDR3: CASSQVMVIGTGGLTEAFF
DNA: TGCGCCAGCAGCCAAGTTATGGTAATAGGGACAGGGGGCCTCACTGAAGCTTTCTTT

V: TRBV19
D: .
size: .
J: TRBJ1-3
CDR3: CASSEGYGNTIYF
DNA: TGTGCCAGTAGTGAGGGATACGGAAACACCATATATTTT

V: TRBV4-1
D: TRBD2
size: .
J: TRBJ2-1
CDR3: CASSQVLAGGVEQFF
DNA: TGCGCCAGCAGCCAAGTACTAGCGGGGGGAGTTGAGCAGTTCTTC

V: TRBV5-1
D: .
size: .
J: TRBJ1-2
CDR3: CASSLSPIDSLYGYTF
DNA: TGCGCCAGCAGCTTGTCCCCAATTGACAGCCTCTATGGCTACACCTTC

V: TRBV11-2
D: TRBD1
size: .
J: TRBJ2-3
CDR3: CASTQRGTGGHMGYF
DNA: TGTGCCAGCACCCAGAGAGGGACAGGGGGTCACATGGGGTATTTT

V: TRBV19
D: .
size: .
J: TRBJ1-2
CDR3: CASSSRGLRNYGYTF
DNA: TGTGCCAGTAGTTCCCGGGGGTTGAGGAACTATGGCTACACCTTC

V: TRBV5-5
D: TRBD2
size: .
J: TRBJ2-1
CDR3: CASSLVGGGAGNEQFF
DNA: TGTGCCAGCAGCTTGGTAGGCGGGGGGGCCGGGAATGAGCAGTTCTTC